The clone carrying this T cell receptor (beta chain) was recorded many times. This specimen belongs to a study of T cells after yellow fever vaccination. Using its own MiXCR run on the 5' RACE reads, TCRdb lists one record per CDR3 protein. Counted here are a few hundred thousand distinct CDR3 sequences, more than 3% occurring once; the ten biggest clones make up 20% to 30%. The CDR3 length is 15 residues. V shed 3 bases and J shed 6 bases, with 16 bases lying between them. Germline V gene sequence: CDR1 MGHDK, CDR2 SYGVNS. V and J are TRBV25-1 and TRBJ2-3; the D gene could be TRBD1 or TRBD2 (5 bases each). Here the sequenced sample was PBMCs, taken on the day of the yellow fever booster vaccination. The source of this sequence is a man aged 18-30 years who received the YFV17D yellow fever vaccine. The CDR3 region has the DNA TGTGCCAGCAGTGACGGGGTCCGGGCAGGGGATACGCAGTATTTT. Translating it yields CASSDGVRAGDTQYF.